This passage covers 12 T cell receptor beta chains from one sample sequenced in a study of T cell responses to AZD1222 COVID-19 vaccine. Profiling relied on immunoSEQ multiplex PCR, and the TCRdb table lists in-frame clones only, not all of them. The sample has 95,000 to 150,000 clones, around nine tenths seen once; the top ten hold roughly 1.8%. Material: peripheral blood, obtained on day 0 of AZD1222 vaccination. All receptors come from an adult in good health.

V and J are TRBV13 and TRBJ2-3; 8 nucleotides agree with TRBD2. The germline gives CDR1 PRHDT, CDR2 FYEKMQ (reference sequence). The CDR3 consists of 15 residues. V shed 1 base and J 3 bases; nucleotides not matched to a gene: 3. The CDR3 here is CASSLASGGTDTQYF. DNA for the CDR3: TGTGCCAGCAGCTTAGCCAGCGGGGGAACAGATACGCAGTATTTT.

This rearrangement joins TRBV7-3 to TRBJ2-1; D assignment may be TRBD1 or TRBD2 (5 bases each). Trimming shortened V by 2 bases and J by 9 bases, and 14 bases separated the two germline ends. CDR3 length: 14 residues. CDR1 is SGHTA, CDR2 FQGTGA, per germline. The CDR3: CASSLGDRPSEQFF. The CDR3, as DNA: TGTGCCAGCAGCTTAGGGGACCGTCCCTCTGAGCAGTTCTTC.

This sequence joins TRBV5-1 and TRBJ1-3; D is unresolved. Trimming pared 3 bases from V and 0 bases from J, leaving 13 bases between. The CDR3 is 16 amino acids. The V gene's germline CDR1 is SGHRS and CDR2 YFSETQ. As DNA, the CDR3 is TGCGCCAGCAGCTGGGAGGTCCAAAACTCTGGAAACACCATATATTTT. It codes for CASSWEVQNSGNTIYF.

The chain joins TRBV6-6 to TRBJ2-7; tentative D call: TRBD2 (5 bases). The CDR3 runs to 13 residues. Germline-derived CDR1 and CDR2 are MNHNY and SVGAGI (reference sequence). V lost 5 bases and J lost 2, with 10 bases in between. The DNA for the CDR3 is TGTGCCAGCAGTCCCGGGGTCGCCTACGAGCAGTACGTC. Protein product: CASSPGVAYEQYV.

The V call is TRBV14, the J call TRBJ1-1; D gene ambiguous. CDR3 length equals 14 residues. Germline CDR1 SGHDN, CDR2 FVKESK. V lost 4 bases, J lost 3 bases, and 12 bases lay in between. CDR3 nucleotides: TGTGCCAGCAGCCCGTCGGTCGGGGACACTGAAGCTTTCTTT. Translating it yields CASSPSVGDTEAFF.

V usage is TRBV19 and J usage is TRBJ1-5; no clear D gene. Trimming left V 6 bases short and J 5 bases short, with 14 bases between. CDR3 length: 14 amino acids. The germline V gene encodes CDR1 LNHDA and CDR2 SQIVND (reference sequence). The CDR3 protein is CASRGPSAYQPQHF. The CDR3, as DNA: TGTGCCAGTAGGGGTCCCTCCGCATATCAGCCCCAGCATTTT. The full variable domain, with the rest looked up from reference TRBV19 and TRBJ1-5, is DGGITQSPKYLFRKEGQNVTLSCEQNLNHDAMYWYRQDPGQGLRLIYYSQIVNDFQKGDIAEGYSVSREKKESFPLTVTSAQKNPTAFYLCASRGPSAYQPQHFGDGTRLSIL.

The chain combines TRBV4-1 with TRBJ2-2; 10 bases match TRBD1. The CDR3 is 17 amino acids. Germline V gene data show CDR1 as MGHRA and CDR2 as YSYEKL. V gave up 1 base and J gave up 5 bases; unmatched junction bases: 7. CDR3 bases: TGCGCCAGCAGCCAAGGTGGACAGGGGGTTTGGACCGGGGAGCTGTTTTTT. It encodes CASSQGGQGVWTGELFF.

With respect to this clone: The germline gene is not matched at one end of the junction; a read error may be the cause. The CDR3 loop reads CASRGGTSTPF. CDR3 sequence (DNA): TGTGCCAGCAGAGGGGGCACTTCGACCCCATTC. The chain employs TRBV2 and TRBJ1-2; 7 bases line up with TRBD1. This CDR3 comprises 11 residues. CDR1 SNHLY and CDR2 FYNNEI come from the germline V gene.

This sequence joins TRBV5-1 and TRBJ2-1; TRBD1 matches at 11 bases. The germline V gene encodes CDR1 SGHRS and CDR2 YFSETQ. The J segment lost 9 bases and the V segment lost 6 bases, leaving 11 bases of the junction unmatched. The CDR3 spans 15 residues. CDR3: CASIKTGTGGTEQFF. In DNA, the CDR3 is TGCGCCAGCATCAAAACCGGGACAGGGGGAACTGAGCAGTTCTTC.

The genes are TRBV9 and TRBJ1-1; D is perhaps TRBD1 (5 bases). V lost 4 bases to trimming and J lost 1 base, with 11 bases between them. The CDR3 runs 14 residues. The germline gives CDR1 SGDLS, CDR2 YYNGEE. CDR3 DNA: TGTGCCAGCAGCCCAAGGGGCAGGAACACTGAAGCTTTCTTT. It is translated as CASSPRGRNTEAFF.

This sequence joins TRBV5-4 and TRBJ2-1; 10 bases match TRBD2. CDR1 SGHNT and CDR2 YYREEE come from the germline V gene (reference sequence). The CDR3 is made up of 17 amino acids. With 0 bases clipped from V and 0 bases from J, the junction kept 3 bases outside the gene matches. CDR3: CASSLGAGGPSYNEQFF. CDR3 in DNA: TGTGCCAGCAGCTTGGGAGCGGGGGGGCCCTCCTACAATGAGCAGTTCTTC.

The rearrangement links TRBV11-2 to TRBJ2-1; perhaps TRBD2 as D (7 bases). The CDR3 is 15 amino acids. Germline V lookup: CDR1 SGHAT, CDR2 FQNNGV. The V end was cut by 4 bases, the J end by 9 bases, with 19 bases between. CDR3 loop: CASSWLGGGGAEQFF. The CDR3 DNA reads TGTGCCAGCAGCTGGTTGGGAGGGGGAGGAGCTGAGCAGTTCTTC.